This TCR beta chain was sequenced for a study of Tregs in tolerant kidney transplant recipients. Mixed chimerism was transient after nonmyeloablative marrow transplants from related graft donors. Repertoires were generated with immunoSEQ multiplex PCR, while TCRdb's copy carries only in-frame clones and drops some. The table lists tens of thousands of clones, 93% of them singletons. V shed 1 base, J shed 0 bases, and the junction held 6 bases outside the gene matches. This CDR3 has 17 amino acids. Germline values: CDR1 SGHTA, CDR2 FQGTGA. Remarks on this clone: The antigen remains undetermined.

Study-wide results and caveats: The small number of patients limits these findings pending further validation. Activated donor B cell expansion appeared to reveal the most relevant donor-specific TCRbeta repertoire.

This TCR derives from a human patient who received a combined kidney and bone marrow transplant. Part of the T cell pool may stem from the graft donor. The chain uses TRBV7-3 and TRBJ2-1, with 7 positions matching TRBD1. Specimen: CD4+ T cells from blood (PBMCs), collected 12 months after the transplant. DNA for the CDR3: TGTGCCAGCAGCTTAATGATGACAGGGCCCTCCTACAATGAGCAGTTCTTC. Translation: CASSLMMTGPSYNEQFF.